The 32 T cell receptor beta chains in this list originate from one sample, sequenced in a study of post-analysis software for immune sequencing data. Study-wide points: Included in a set of about 5 TRBV segments more frequent in patients than controls were TRBV5-6, TRBV5-1 and TRBV20-1.

Antigens for these TCRs are unknown. The TCR beta cDNA libraries carried unique molecular identifiers. Using its own MiXCR run on the PCR reads, TCRdb lists one record per CDR3 protein. The sample consists of 650,000 to 850,000 distinct CDR3 sequences, around 42% of them appearing once. Sequencing used blood. Source of these receptors: a girl aged 5 to 17 with multiple sclerosis.

This clonotype occurred a few times. The chain is built from TRBV12-3 or TRBV12-4 and TRBJ2-7, with 9 bases fitting TRBD2. The CDR3 contains 12 residues. Trimming removed 7 bases from V and 6 bases from J; junction bases left unmatched: 4. In DNA form, the CDR3 reads TGTGCCAGCAAGCGGGGGGCGGCCGAGCAGTACTTC. Residues: CASKRGAAEQYF.

The chain employs TRBV10-3 and TRBJ2-7, with TRBD1 identical over 9 bases. V trimming: 8 bases; J trimming: 5 bases; junction bases outside the gene matches: 4. This CDR3 is built from 12 residues. Germline V gives CDR1 ENHRY, CDR2 SYGVKD. CDR3 coding DNA: TGTGCCATCGGAGGGGACAGGGACGAGCAGTACTTC. This sequence encodes CAIGGDRDEQYF.

This clonotype was seen only once. In nucleotides, the CDR3 is TGCGCCAGCAGCGGGGACGGGCTCGAGCAGTACTTC. Translation: CASSGDGLEQYF. The chain combines TRBV5-1 with TRBJ2-7; D may be TRBD1 or TRBD2 (5 bases each). The CDR3 is made up of 12 amino acids. Per germline, CDR1 SGHRS and CDR2 YFSETQ. V was cut by 4 bases and J by 6 bases, with 11 bases left in between.

This clonotype was counted a few times. The rearrangement joins TRBV12-3 or TRBV12-4 to TRBJ2-7; D not resolved. The J call may not be correct, given that the DNA end is closer to TRBJ2-5. This CDR3 region has 14 residues. CDR3 amino acids: CASSFGVPPETQYF. CDR3 bases: TGTGCCAGCAGTTTTGGGGTCCCGCCAGAGACCCAGTACTTC.

The gene calls are TRBV12-3 or TRBV12-4 and TRBJ2-7; D remains ambiguous. TRBJ2-5 matches the DNA end more closely, so the J call is doubtful. The CDR3 extends over 18 amino acids. Here the CDR3 reads CASKPSGIGPKMGETQYF. In DNA form, the CDR3 reads TGTGCCAGCAAACCCTCGGGTATTGGGCCGAAGATGGGAGAGACCCAGTACTTC.

The chain recombines TRBV4-3 with TRBJ1-4; D might be TRBD1 (6 bases). The V gene's germline CDR1 is LGHNA and CDR2 YSLEER. There are 17 residues in the CDR3. Trimming took 1 base from V and 5 from J, leaving 17 bases between them. The CDR3 is CASSQGPGGEGNEKLFF. The DNA for the CDR3 is TGCGCCAGCAGCCAAGGACCCGGGGGCGAGGGAAATGAAAAACTGTTTTTT.

This clonotype appeared a single time. The chain links TRBV10-3 to TRBJ2-3; tentative D call: TRBD2 (5 bases). CDR3 length equals 16 residues. From germline, CDR1 is ENHRY and CDR2 SYGVKD. The V end was cut by 3 bases, the J end by 0 bases, with 13 bases between. For the CDR3, the DNA is TGTGCCATCAGTGATCAGCGGAGAGAGAGCACAGATACGCAGTATTTT. Translating gives CAISDQRRESTDTQYF.

This clonotype was detected only once. The V call is TRBV4-3, the J call TRBJ2-7; 7 bases line up with TRBD1. This CDR3 comprises 16 residues. Germline loops: CDR1 LGHNA, CDR2 YSLEER. V was pared by 4 bases and J by 2 bases, with 11 bases of the junction left unmatched. As DNA, the CDR3 is TGCGCCAGCAGCCTTCAACCGGGACAGAGAGCCTACGAGCAGTACTTC. Translating gives CASSLQPGQRAYEQYF.

The chain recombines TRBV7-9 with TRBJ2-1, with 8 bases aligning to TRBD2. The CDR3 runs 19 residues. CDR1 is SEHNR, CDR2 FQNEAQ, per germline (reference sequence). Germline trimming cut 2 bases from V and 3 bases from J; bases unmatched to any gene: 15. This CDR3 is CASSLKAGARSWVYNEQFF. In DNA, the CDR3 is TGTGCCAGCAGCTTAAAAGCGGGAGCCCGCTCTTGGGTCTACAATGAGCAGTTCTTC.

This chain connects TRBV5-1 to TRBJ2-5, with 7 bases lining up with TRBD2. Germline-derived CDR1 and CDR2 are SGHRS and YFSETQ. J gave up 4 bases and V 2 bases, and 5 bases lay outside the gene matches. This CDR3 has 14 amino acids. Written as DNA, the CDR3 is TGCGCCAGCAGCTTTGTCCCGGGAGGAGAGACCCAGTACTTC. Protein: CASSFVPGGETQYF.

This chain links TRBV20-1 with TRBJ2-7; 9 positions match TRBD2. Trimming at V came to 2 bases and at J to 7 bases, leaving 12 bases not matched to a gene. CDR1 is DFQATT, CDR2 SNEGSKA, per germline (reference sequence). The CDR3 has 15 residues. CDR3 in amino acids: CSARQPGLAYNEQYF. CDR3 sequence (DNA): TGCAGTGCTAGACAACCGGGACTAGCTTACAATGAGCAGTACTTC.

In this sample, this clonotype turned up a few times. V gene TRBV7-9 combines with J gene TRBJ2-3; TRBD2 agrees at 7 bases. This CDR3 has 17 amino acids. The germline V gene encodes CDR1 SEHNR and CDR2 FQNEAQ (reference sequence). V trimming: 1 base; J trimming: 0 bases; junction bases outside the gene matches: 7. The chain's CDR3 is CASSLERGGYSTDTQYF. The CDR3 bases are TGTGCCAGCAGCTTAGAGCGCGGGGGATATAGCACAGATACGCAGTATTTT.

This clonotype was seen at least ten times. The chain links TRBV7-2 to TRBJ2-6; D gene unclear. Trimming pared 1 base from V and 0 bases from J, leaving 10 bases between. CDR1 is SGHTA and CDR2 is FQGNSA in the germline V gene. The CDR3 length is 17 residues. The CDR3 DNA reads TGTGCCAGCAGCTTAGTGGGTCACCTCTCTGGGGCCAACGTCCTGACTTTC. This encodes CASSLVGHLSGANVLTF. The whole variable domain, filled in from reference TRBV7-2 and TRBJ2-6, reads GAGVSQSPSNKVTEKGKDVELRCDPISGHTALYWYRQSLGQGLEFLIYFQGNSAPDKSGLPSDRFSAERTGGSVSTLTIQRTQQEDSAVYLCASSLVGHLSGANVLTFGAGSRLTVL.

The CDR3 reads CATRGRPNTEAFF. As DNA, the CDR3 is TGTGCCACTCGAGGGCGGCCGAACACTGAAGCTTTCTTT. This rearrangement joins TRBV7-2 to TRBJ1-1; D gene uncertain. The germline CDR1 and CDR2 sequences are SGHTA and FQGNSA. The CDR3 has 13 residues. Trimming took off 10 bases at V and 1 base at J, with 13 bases between the two ends.

V gene TRBV21-1 combines with J gene TRBJ1-1; TRBD1, the table's D call, lacks a check against the DNA. TRBV21-1 is tagged as a pseudogene. The CDR3 runs 16 residues. CDR3 in amino acids: CASSKEGPGENTEAFF. CDR3 DNA: TGTGCCAGCAGCAAAGAAGGTCCGGGCGAGAACACTGAAGCTTTCTTT.

The rearrangement links TRBV10-3 to TRBJ2-2, with 12 positions matching TRBD2. Germline CDR1 ENHRY, CDR2 SYGVKD. With 6 bases clipped from V and 8 bases from J, the junction kept 10 bases outside the gene matches. CDR3 size: 16 residues. The CDR3 reads CAISAQTSGSGGELFF. The CDR3 nucleotides are TGTGCCATCAGCGCCCAGACTAGCGGGAGTGGAGGGGAGCTGTTTTTT.

The V gene is TRBV6-6, the J gene TRBJ2-1; D gene unclear. This CDR3 is built from 12 residues. Looked up from germline, CDR1 is MNHNY and CDR2 is SVGAGI (reference sequence). V shed 2 bases and J shed 5 bases, with 4 bases lying between them. This CDR3 reads CASSYPNNEQFF. The CDR3 DNA sequence: TGTGCCAGCAGTTACCCTAACAATGAGCAGTTCTTC.

This clonotype was observed at least ten times. The gene calls are TRBV20-1 and TRBJ2-7; 11 bases align to TRBD2. Trimming cost V 5 bases and J 4 bases; bases outside gene matches: 10. Germline V CDR1 and CDR2: DFQATT, SNEGSKA (reference sequence). CDR3 length: 15 amino acids. CDR3 sequence reads: CSAEDATSGRYEQYF. In DNA form, the CDR3 reads TGCAGTGCTGAAGACGCTACTAGCGGGAGATACGAGCAGTACTTC.

This clonotype was seen more than once but under ten times. The V gene is TRBV27, the J gene TRBJ2-7; no clear D. Trimming removed 2 bases at V and 3 bases at J, with 11 bases between. The V gene's germline CDR1 is MNHEY and CDR2 SMNVEV (reference sequence). The CDR3 is made up of 14 amino acids. In DNA, the CDR3 is TGTGCCAGCAGTTTAGGTGGCAGCTACTACGAGCAGTACTTC. This encodes CASSLGGSYYEQYF.

This clonotype was observed a handful of times. V usage is TRBV5-1 and J usage is TRBJ1-5; no reliable D call. There are 15 residues in the CDR3. V lost 0 bases and J 2 bases, leaving 9 bases between the germline ends. CDR1 is SGHRS and CDR2 is YFSETQ in the germline V gene. The CDR3 reads CASSLEHEGNQPQHF. CDR3 nucleotides: TGCGCCAGCAGCTTGGAACACGAAGGCAATCAGCCCCAGCATTTT.

This clonotype was detected only a few times. The chain links TRBV4-3 to TRBJ2-6; D call uncertain. From germline, CDR1 is LGHNA and CDR2 YSLEER. Trimming removed 3 bases from V and 3 bases from J, with 15 bases in between. CDR3 length: 17 amino acids. The CDR3 loop reads CASSHLPSGDGANVLTF. CDR3 coding DNA: TGCGCCAGCAGCCATCTGCCGTCTGGGGATGGGGCCAACGTCCTGACTTTC.

The chain carries TRBV5-1 and TRBJ2-1, with D perhaps TRBD1 (6 bases). Deletions cut 7 bases from V and 7 bases from J, with 18 bases between. The CDR3 spans 14 residues. Per the germline V gene, CDR1 is SGHRS and CDR2 is YFSETQ. The CDR3 bases are TGCGCCAGCGCCATACTACAGGGTCGGAATGAGCAGTTCTTC. Translated: CASAILQGRNEQFF.

About this clonotype: Mismatch with germline at one junction end may stem from a read error. The chain recombines TRBV20-1 with TRBJ2-7; the match to TRBD2 covers 10 bases. Germline CDR1 is DFQATT and CDR2 is SNEGSKA (reference sequence). This CDR3 comprises 14 residues. CDR3 residues: CSALGLAASYERYF. The CDR3 DNA is TGCAGTGCTCTAGGACTAGCGGCCTCCTACGAGCGGTACTTC.

The chain recombines TRBV30 with TRBJ1-1; 8 bases align to TRBD1. From germline, CDR1 is GTSNPN and CDR2 SVGIG (reference sequence). The CDR3 extends over 15 amino acids. Trimming at V came to 3 bases and at J to 3 bases, leaving 9 bases not matched to a gene. The CDR3 nucleotides are TGTGCCTGGAGAACTAGGACAGGGTTCCACACTGAAGCTTTCTTT. This encodes CAWRTRTGFHTEAFF.

The rearrangement links TRBV27 to TRBJ1-2, with 7 nucleotides matching TRBD1. The V gene end was trimmed by 5 bases and the J gene end by 8 bases; junction bases not matched to a gene: 14. CDR3 length equals 15 residues. Looked up from germline, CDR1 is MNHEY and CDR2 is SMNVEV (reference sequence). CDR3 nucleotides: TGTGCCAGCAGTCCCGGGACAGCGAACTTGGAGGGCTACACCTTC. Translating gives CASSPGTANLEGYTF.

The chain employs TRBV11-1 and TRBJ2-3; 10 bases align to TRBD2. This CDR3 is 21 amino acids long. Germline CDR1 reads SGHAT; CDR2 reads FQDESV (reference sequence). V dropped 5 bases and J dropped 2; count of bases not matched to a gene: 22. CDR3 in amino acids: CASSPDWQREGLVLSTDTQYF. In DNA form, the CDR3 reads TGTGCCAGCAGCCCAGATTGGCAGCGGGAGGGCCTGGTCCTATCCACAGATACGCAGTATTTT.

This chain joins TRBV12-3 or TRBV12-4 and TRBJ2-4; TRBD1 might be the D (5 bases). The CDR3 covers 14 residues. Trimming took 6 bases from V and 2 from J, leaving 11 bases between them. CDR3 coding DNA: TGTGCCAGCAGCTTTACAGGAACCAAAAACATTCAGTACTTC. This translates into CASSFTGTKNIQYF.

A few counts support this clonotype. The chain carries TRBV12-3 or TRBV12-4 and TRBJ2-7; 7 bases align to TRBD1. V lost 5 bases to trimming and J lost 4 bases; unmatched junction nucleotides: 14. This CDR3 has 16 amino acids. The CDR3 region is CASSLGTAVRAYEQYF. The CDR3 DNA reads as TGTGCCAGCAGTCTAGGGACAGCGGTCCGTGCTTACGAGCAGTACTTC.

This clonotype was recorded only once. V and J are TRBV9 and TRBJ2-2; 8 positions agree with TRBD2. The CDR3 runs to 16 residues. Losses at the gene ends were 0 bases for V and 5 bases for J; bases not matched to a gene: 6. The V gene's germline CDR1 is SGDLS and CDR2 YYNGEE. DNA for the CDR3: TGTGCCAGCAGCGTAGCGGCTAGCGGGTCGACCGGGGAGCTGTTTTTT. It encodes CASSVAASGSTGELFF.

This clonotype was seen a handful of times. The chain uses TRBV5-5 and TRBJ2-3; a weak D match, TRBD2 (5 bases). The CDR3 covers 17 residues. From germline, CDR1 is SGHKS and CDR2 YYEKEE (reference sequence). V lost 0 bases and J lost 2, with 16 bases in between. CDR3 loop: CASSLGRSGFNTDTQYF. The CDR3 coding sequence is TGTGCCAGCAGCTTGGGGAGGTCGGGATTCAACACAGATACGCAGTATTTT. Variable domain in full (rest from reference TRBV5-5 and TRBJ2-3): DAGVTQSPTHLIKTRGQQVTLRCSPISGHKSVSWYQQVLGQGPQFIFQYYEKEERGRGNFPDRFSARQFPNYSSELNVNALLLGDSALYLCASSLGRSGFNTDTQYFGPGTRLTVL.

The J gene is TRBJ1-2, the V gene TRBV6-5; 7 bases are shared with TRBD1. The CDR3 sequence is 15 residues long. The V and J ends lost 5 bases and 3 bases, in that order; junction bases with no gene match: 9. CDR1 is MNHEY and CDR2 is SVGAGI in the germline V gene. The DNA of the CDR3 is TGTGCCAGCAGTCGGGACAGTTGGGTGGACTATGGCTACACCTTC. Translating gives CASSRDSWVDYGYTF.

The V gene is TRBV5-1, the J gene TRBJ2-7; D remains unclear. The V and J ends lost 5 bases and 6 bases respectively, with 15 bases between them. CDR1 and CDR2 (germline): SGHRS, YFSETQ. CDR3 length equals 13 residues. This CDR3 is CASRHHPKVEQYF. Here the CDR3 DNA reads TGCGCCAGCAGACACCACCCAAAGGTCGAGCAGTACTTC. Combining the CDR3 with reference TRBV5-1 and TRBJ2-7 gives the whole variable domain KAGVTQTPRYLIKTRGQQVTLSCSPISGHRSVSWYQQTPGQGLQFLFEYFSETQRNKGNFPGRFSGRQFSNSRSEMNVSTLELGDSALYLCASRHHPKVEQYFGPGTRLTVT.